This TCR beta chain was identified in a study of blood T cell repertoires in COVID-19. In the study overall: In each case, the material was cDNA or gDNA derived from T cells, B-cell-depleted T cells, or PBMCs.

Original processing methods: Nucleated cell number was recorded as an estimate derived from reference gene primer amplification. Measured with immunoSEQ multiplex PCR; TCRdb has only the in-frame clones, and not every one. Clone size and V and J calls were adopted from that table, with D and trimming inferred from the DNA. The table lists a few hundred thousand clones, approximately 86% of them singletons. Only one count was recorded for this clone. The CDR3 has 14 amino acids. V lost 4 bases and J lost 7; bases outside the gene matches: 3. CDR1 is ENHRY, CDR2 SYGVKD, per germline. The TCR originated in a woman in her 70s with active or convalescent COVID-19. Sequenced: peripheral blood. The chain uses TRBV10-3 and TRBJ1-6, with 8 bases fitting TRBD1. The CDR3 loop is CAISAGQANSPLHF. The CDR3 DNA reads TGTGCCATCAGTGCGGGACAGGCCAATTCACCCCTCCACTTT.